This T cell receptor (beta chain) was identified during a study of human T cells and chemical hapten exposure. Original methodology: Samples contained a median of 95,638 TCRs, with a range of 23,224 to 690,600. TCRdb re-called the RACE reads through MiXCR, storing one row per CDR3 protein. The V and J calls and clone size come from TCRdb's table, not from the authors' own analysis. Of roughly 150,000 distinct CDR3 sequences listed, about a quarter are singletons. The time point was: patch test 3, about 24 weeks after DPC sensitization. Stated treatment: therapeutic diphenylcyclopropenone sensitization with weekly scalp DPC. The CDR3 extends over 12 amino acids. Trimming took off 6 bases at V and 6 bases at J, with 10 bases between the two ends. Germline V gene sequence: CDR1 MNHNY, CDR2 SVGAGI (reference sequence).

Sequencing was performed on whole blood, taken in connection with sensitization to the hapten diphenylcyclopropenone (DPC). This clonotype originated in a woman aged 18-35 years with alopecia areata. Some clones in this sample may be carry-over from other donors' samples. The genes are TRBV6-6 and TRBJ2-3; tentatively, D is TRBD1 (5 bases). The CDR3 here is CASRPGSDTQYF. CDR3 bases: TGTGCCAGCAGGCCAGGGTCCGATACGCAGTATTTT.